The 7 T cell receptor beta chains reported below all come from one sample, sequenced in a study of PD-1 blockade in classical Hodgkin lymphoma. Relapses following autologous stem cell transplantation were seen in all patients, with brentuximab vedotin exposure varying. Here immunoSEQ multiplex PCR was the method, and the copy in TCRdb shows in-frame clones only, minus some. The top ten hold more than 6.5% of the sample, which has about 97,000 clones, 80% to 90% seen once. The specimen was peripheral blood mononuclear cells (PBMCs), collected before the second cycle of nivolumab. Receptors were obtained from a human donor with classical Hodgkin lymphoma.

The chain combines TRBV4-3 with TRBJ2-5; TRBD1 matches 7 bases. The DNA end is a closer match to TRBJ2-7, so the J assignment may be wrong. CDR3 length equals 15 residues. The V gene's germline CDR1 is LGHNA and CDR2 YSLEER. The CDR3 DNA is TGCGCCAGCAGCCACGGACAGGAGCTAACCTACGAGCAGTACTTC. Amino acid sequence: CASSHGQELTYEQYF.

The CDR3 DNA sequence: TGTGCCAGCACTAAAGCCAAGCCGAACACCGGGGAGCTGTTTTTT. As protein: CASTKAKPNTGELFF. The rearrangement uses TRBV7-3 and TRBJ2-2, with no clear D. CDR3 size: 15 residues. With 7 bases removed from V and 0 bases from J, the gap between germline ends came to 12 bases. Germline loops: CDR1 SGHTA, CDR2 FQGTGA.

This chain links TRBV15 with TRBJ2-7; 7 bases agree with TRBD2. With 3 bases clipped from V and 7 bases from J, the junction kept 6 bases outside the gene matches. CDR3 length equals 13 residues. CDR1 LNHNV and CDR2 YYDKDF come from the germline V gene (reference sequence). The CDR3 nucleotides are TGTGCCACCAGCAGGGCCGGGGGGTGGGAGCAGTACTTC. Translation gives CATSRAGGWEQYF.

The rearrangement joins TRBV5-6 to TRBJ1-1, with D hard to call. V was pared by 4 bases and J by 4 bases, with 5 bases between. This CDR3 region has 11 residues. Germline values: CDR1 SGHDT, CDR2 YYEEEE. In DNA form, the CDR3 reads TGTGCCAGCAGCCTGAGCACTGAAGCTTTCTTT. It yields the protein CASSLSTEAFF. The complete variable domain, with remaining parts taken from reference TRBV5-6 and TRBJ1-1, reads DAGVTQSPTHLIKTRGQQVTLRCSPKSGHDTVSWYQQALGQGPQFIFQYYEEEERQRGNFPDRFSGHQFPNYSSELNVNALLLGDSALYLCASSLSTEAFFGQGTRLTVV.

V is TRBV6-6 and J is TRBJ2-7; D uncertain. The CDR3 spans 16 residues. V shed 5 bases and J shed 0 bases, with 17 bases lying between them. Germline lookup yields CDR1 MNHNY and CDR2 SVGAGI (reference sequence). Here the CDR3 reads CASSLLGDANSYEQYF. The CDR3 nucleotides are TGTGCCAGCAGTCTACTCGGCGACGCCAACTCCTACGAGCAGTACTTC.

V gene TRBV7-2 combines with J gene TRBJ2-5; maybe TRBD2 (7 bases). The ends were cut back, 5 bases at V and 1 base at J, with 17 bases in the middle. The length of the CDR3 is 16 residues. Germline CDR1 reads SGHTA; CDR2 reads FQGNSA. The CDR3 bases are TGTGCCAGCAGCCCAGAAAGGGGGGGGCTCCAAGAGACCCAGTACTTC. Translation: CASSPERGGLQETQYF.

The V and J genes are TRBV16 and TRBJ1-2, with no clear D. The CDR3 spans 14 residues. Looked up from germline, CDR1 is KGHSY and CDR2 is FQNENV. The V end lost 4 bases, the J end lost 0 bases, and 9 bases lay between the germline ends. The CDR3 reads CASSPGRANYGYTF. The CDR3 DNA reads as TGTGCCAGCAGCCCTGGCAGAGCTAACTATGGCTACACCTTC.